Listed below are T cell receptor beta chains from one sample, sequenced in a study of spatial heterogeneity in lung cancer. TCRdb used MiXCR to reprocess the 5' RACE reads, holding one entry per CDR3 protein. The table lists around 8,900 distinct CDR3 sequences, about 2.9% of them singletons. The source material was lung tumor tissue, sampled at surgery. These receptors were taken from a male donor with early-stage non-small cell lung cancer. The CDR3 runs from the conserved cysteine through the conserved F or W. D genes are given only for firm matches. A clone size is listed for some rows: how often the clone was seen (once, few, many), or a class if it is expanded.

TRBV3-1	many	NA	TRBJ1-5	CASSQTGINQPQHF	TGTGCCAGCAGCCAAACTGGGATAAACCAGCCCCAGCATTTT
TRBV27	many	TRBD2	TRBJ2-3	CASSFVAGFTDTQYF	TGTGCCAGCAGTTTCGTAGCGGGATTCACAGATACGCAGTATTTT
TRBV7-9	many	NA	TRBJ1-6	CASSLDQGTSPLHF	TGTGCCAGCAGCTTAGATCAGGGGACTTCACCCCTCCACTTT
TRBV12-3/TRBV12-4	many	NA	TRBJ1-5	CASRPGTINQPQHF	TGTGCCAGCAGACCCGGCACGATCAATCAGCCCCAGCATTTT
TRBV7-9	many	TRBD1	TRBJ2-3	CASSSTGGRYTQYF	TGTGCCAGCAGCTCGACAGGGGGGCGCTATACGCAGTATTTT
TRBV5-6	many	NA	TRBJ2-3	CASSLVSGIDTQYF	TGTGCCAGCAGCTTGGTTTCGGGTATAGATACGCAGTATTTT
TRBV7-9	many	NA	TRBJ2-7	CASSLAPKIPLF	TGTGCCAGCAGCTTAGCCCCCAAGATACCCCTCTTC
TRBV24-1	many	TRBD1	TRBJ2-3	CATSVGRGQGDTQYF	TGTGCCACCAGTGTAGGCAGGGGGCAAGGAGATACGCAGTATTTT
TRBV4-1	many	NA	TRBJ1-3	CASSQEAQYSGNTIYF	TGCGCCAGCAGCCAAGAAGCGCAGTACTCTGGAAACACCATATATTTT
TRBV30	many	NA	TRBJ1-2	CAGQNRSNYGYTF	TGTGCCGGACAGAACAGGTCTAACTATGGCTACACCTTC
TRBV20-1	many	NA	TRBJ1-5	CSAMQPGAYNQPQHF	TGCAGTGCCATGCAACCCGGGGCGTACAATCAGCCCCAGCATTTT
TRBV20-1	medium-sized	NA	TRBJ2-3	CSGRDPFADTQYF	TGCAGTGGAAGGGATCCTTTTGCGGATACGCAGTATTTT
TRBV12-3/TRBV12-4	NA	TRBD1	TRBJ2-1	CASSWTGDNEQFF	TGTGCCAGCAGCTGGACAGGGGACAATGAGCAGTTCTTC
TRBV12-3/TRBV12-4	many	TRBD2	TRBJ2-7	CASSLAGGLSYEQYF	TGTGCCAGCAGTTTAGCGGGGGGGTTGTCCTACGAGCAGTACTTC
TRBV20-1	many	NA	TRBJ1-3	CSAVGGGIAGNTIYF	TGCAGTGCTGTCGGCGGGGGGATCGCTGGAAACACCATATATTTT
TRBV20-1	medium-sized	NA	TRBJ2-3	CSAWSRDRGTDTQYF	TGCAGTGCGTGGTCGCGGGACAGAGGCACAGATACGCAGTATTTT
TRBV28	many	NA	TRBJ1-5	CASSLDNNQPQHF	TGTGCCAGCAGTTTGGACAACAATCAGCCCCAGCATTTT
TRBV28	medium-sized	NA	TRBJ2-7	CASSRPSGGDTYEQYF	TGTGCCAGCAGCCGTCCAAGTGGCGGGGATACCTACGAGCAGTACTTC
TRBV12-3/TRBV12-4	many	NA	TRBJ1-5	CASSYTDSNQPQHF	TGTGCCAGCAGTTACACGGATAGCAATCAGCCCCAGCATTTT
TRBV11-2	many	TRBD2	TRBJ2-5	CASSSGGARETQYF	TGTGCCAGCAGCAGCGGGGGGGCGAGGGAGACCCAGTACTTC
TRBV27	few	TRBD1	TRBJ1-2	CASRATGLGYTF	TGTGCCAGCAGGGCGACAGGGCTGGGCTACACCTTC
TRBV7-2	many	NA	TRBJ1-1	CASSLKAGWSEAFF	TGTGCCAGCAGCTTAAAGGCAGGGTGGTCTGAAGCTTTCTTT
TRBV19	many	NA	TRBJ2-7	CASSISPKTYEQYF	TGTGCCAGTAGTATCTCGCCAAAAACCTACGAGCAGTACTTC
TRBV10-3	few	NA	TRBJ1-2	CAISLGIGGYTF	TGTGCCATCAGCCTTGGTATCGGGGGCTACACCTTC
TRBV15	many	NA	TRBJ2-6	CATSVVSGANVLTF	TGTGCCACCAGTGTGGTATCTGGGGCCAACGTCCTGACTTTC
TRBV18	many	TRBD1	TRBJ1-5	CASSRTGQDQPQHF	TGTGCCAGCTCACGGACAGGCCAGGATCAGCCCCAGCATTTT
TRBV27	few	NA	TRBJ2-7	CASSPRGRTSYEQYF	TGTGCCAGCAGTCCCAGGGGCCGGACCTCCTACGAGCAGTACTTC
TRBV6-2/TRBV6-3	medium-sized	TRBD1	TRBJ1-5	CASSSATGGNQPQHF	TGTGCCAGCAGTTCGGCGACAGGGGGCAATCAGCCCCAGCATTTT
TRBV20-1	many	TRBD1	TRBJ1-1	CSATGGLTEAFF	TGCAGTGCTACAGGGGGGTTGACTGAAGCTTTCTTT
TRBV2	medium-sized	TRBD2	TRBJ2-3	CASSLAGSDTQYF	TGTGCCAGCTCGCTAGCGGGGTCGGATACGCAGTATTTT
TRBV18	many	NA	TRBJ2-5	CASSLGVYLEKETQYF	TGTGCCAGCTCGCTAGGAGTCTACTTAGAGAAAGAGACCCAGTACTTC
TRBV6-6	many	TRBD1	TRBJ2-1	CASGGTGAYNEQFF	TGTGCCAGCGGTGGGACAGGGGCCTACAATGAGCAGTTCTTC
TRBV10-1	many	TRBD1	TRBJ2-4	CARKPDPGQVPGENIQYF	TGCGCCAGAAAGCCTGATCCGGGACAGGTCCCGGGGGAAAACATTCAGTACTTC
TRBV4-3	many	NA	TRBJ2-7	CASSQWAGYEQYF	TGCGCCAGCAGCCAATGGGCAGGGTACGAGCAGTACTTC
TRBV14	NA	TRBD2	TRBJ2-1	CASSQDVAGVSYNEQFF	TGTGCCAGCAGCCAAGATGTGGCGGGGGTCTCCTACAATGAGCAGTTCTTC
TRBV7-6	medium-sized	NA	TRBJ1-4	CASSLLPSGINEKLFF	TGTGCCAGCAGCCTCCTCCCGTCAGGGATTAATGAAAAACTGTTTTTT
TRBV5-1	medium-sized	TRBD1	TRBJ1-5	CASSLGQGNEPQHF	TGCGCCAGCAGCTTAGGACAGGGGAACGAGCCCCAGCATTTT
TRBV20-1	many	NA	TRBJ1-4	CSAKDLGEKLFF	TGCAGTGCTAAGGACCTGGGGGAAAAACTGTTTTTT
TRBV7-2	many	TRBD1	TRBJ1-6	CASSSTGESSPLHF	TGTGCCAGCAGCTCGACAGGGGAGAGTTCACCCCTCCACTTT
TRBV18	many	NA	TRBJ1-1	CASSGQRIYTEAFF	TGTGCCAGCTCAGGACAGAGGATTTACACTGAAGCTTTCTTT
TRBV20-1	medium-sized	TRBD2	TRBJ2-3	CSAASGTSADTQYF	TGCAGTGCTGCTTCCGGGACTAGCGCAGATACGCAGTATTTT
TRBV18	many	NA	TRBJ2-7	CASSRGANSYEQYF	TGTGCCAGCTCACGGGGGGCCAACTCCTACGAGCAGTACTTC
TRBV7-9	many	TRBD2	TRBJ2-3	CASSLAPGLAIGTQYF	TGTGCCAGCAGCTTAGCGCCGGGACTAGCAATCGGTACGCAGTATTTT
TRBV11-3	medium-sized	NA	TRBJ1-1	CASSWGREAFF	TGTGCCAGCAGCTGGGGCAGGGAAGCTTTCTTT
TRBV25-1	many	NA	TRBJ1-2	CASSEARANPGYTF	TGTGCCAGCAGTGAGGCGAGGGCCAACCCGGGCTACACCTTC
TRBV3-1	many	NA	TRBJ1-2	CASSPGAGGYTF	TGTGCCAGCAGCCCAGGGGCAGGTGGCTACACCTTC
TRBV3-1	medium-sized	NA	TRBJ1-5	CASSQGSTAADQPQHF	TGTGCCAGCAGCCAAGGTTCTACGGCGGCGGATCAGCCCCAGCATTTT
TRBV10-3	many	NA	TRBJ2-7	CAISAEDASSYEQYF	TGTGCCATCAGTGCTGAAGATGCCAGCTCCTACGAGCAGTACTTC
TRBV29-1	medium-sized	NA	TRBJ2-1	CSVASTRPTYNEQFF	TGCAGCGTTGCCTCAACTAGACCCACCTACAATGAGCAGTTCTTC
TRBV7-8	many	NA	TRBJ2-5	CASSSFPGETQYF	TGTGCCAGCAGCTCCTTTCCGGGCGAGACCCAGTACTTC
TRBV20-1	many	NA	TRBJ1-5	CSAPGGRAVSQPQHF	TGCAGTGCCCCGGGGGGCAGGGCAGTGTCACAGCCCCAGCATTTT